The rows below give T cell receptor beta chains drawn from one sample of a study of T-cell memory formation after mild COVID-19. One entry per CDR3 protein, called by TCRdb with MiXCR from the 5' RACE reads. The data contain under 450,000 distinct CDR3 sequences, roughly 14% of them singletons. The sequencing input was PBMCs or a T cell subset sorted from them (not recorded which). These receptors all stem from a man between 18 and 29 years old who had mild COVID-19 (a few samples of this study predate the infection). Cell type and time point are not known. Each CDR3 is given with its conserved first and last residue. The order of the fields is V gene, clone size, J gene, D gene, CDR3 DNA, CDR3 protein. The D gene is left open where the match is weak. Clone size is not always given. Where it is, it says once, few, many or a class for expanded clones.

TRBV7-6,few,TRBJ1-6,-,TGTGCCAGCAGCGCCTCGACAGAAGTATATAATTCACCCCTCCACTTT,CASSASTEVYNSPLHF
TRBV7-9,few,TRBJ2-2,-,TGTGCCAGCAGCTTAGACTGGGCTGCCGGGGAGCTGTTTTTT,CASSLDWAAGELFF
TRBV7-9,-,TRBJ1-4,TRBD1,TGTGCCAGCAGCTCAACAGGGGCGGGGGAAAAACTGTTTTTT,CASSSTGAGEKLFF
TRBV7-9,-,TRBJ1-1,TRBD1,TGTGCCAGCAGCTCCCCGGGACAGGGGGCGAGGGCTGAAGCTTTCTTT,CASSSPGQGARAEAFF
TRBV4-1,-,TRBJ2-3,-,TGCGCCAGCAGCCGAAGGGGTGAGAGCACAGATACGCAGTATTTT,CASSRRGESTDTQYF
TRBV6-5,few,TRBJ1-1,TRBD1,TGTGCCAGCATCGAACAGGGGCGCGATGAAGCTTTCTTT,CASIEQGRDEAFF
TRBV20-1,-,TRBJ1-6,TRBD1,TGCAGTGCTTGGGACAGGGGGGACAATTCACCCCTCCACTTT,CSAWDRGDNSPLHF
TRBV7-3,-,TRBJ1-2,-,TGTGCCAGCAGCTTAAACGCCAGGGTGAATGGCTACACCTTC,CASSLNARVNGYTF
TRBV4-3,-,TRBJ1-2,-,TGCGCCAGCAGCCAAGCAGTCGTAGGGAACTATGGCTACACCTTC,CASSQAVVGNYGYTF
TRBV9,few,TRBJ2-7,-,TGTGCCAGCAGCGACGACCCTCGGGGACTCGGCTACGAGCAGTACTTC,CASSDDPRGLGYEQYF
TRBV3-1,-,TRBJ1-1,-,TGTGCCAGCAGCCCCGATTTTAACAGGGACACTGAAGCTTTCTTT,CASSPDFNRDTEAFF
TRBV7-2,few,TRBJ2-5,TRBD1,TGTGCCAGCAGACCTGACAGGGCTGAGGGGACCCAGTACTTC,CASRPDRAEGTQYF
TRBV6-6,-,TRBJ2-5,TRBD2,TGTGCCAGCAGCCCGGGACTAGCGGGGGGCCGCTTGTTGTCCCAGTACTTC,CASSPGLAGGRLLSQYF
TRBV6-5,few,TRBJ2-3,-,TGTGCCAGCAGCCCCAGGGGGGCTAGCACAGATACGCAGTATTTT,CASSPRGASTDTQYF
TRBV18,-,TRBJ2-3,-,TGTGCCAGCTCACCCGGCGTCCCAGATACGCAGTATTTT,CASSPGVPDTQYF
TRBV5-8,-,TRBJ1-1,-,TGTGCCAGCAGCTTGGGGCCTGGGGGACTAGAAGCTTTCTTT,CASSLGPGGLEAFF
TRBV2,-,TRBJ2-7,TRBD1,TGTGCCAGCAGGAAGACGTGGACAGGGGGCTTCTCCTACGAGCAGTACTTC,CASRKTWTGGFSYEQYF
TRBV12-3/TRBV12-4,few,TRBJ1-5,-,TGTGCCAGCACGAGCAGGGATAGCAATCAGCCCCAGCATTTT,CASTSRDSNQPQHF
TRBV9,few,TRBJ1-5,-,TGTGCCAGCAGCGCCCAAGGAGGGGTGAGCCAGCCCCAGCATTTT,CASSAQGGVSQPQHF
TRBV20-1,-,TRBJ1-1,-,TGCAGTGCTAGTCTTGACAACACTGAAGCTTTCTTT,CSASLDNTEAFF
TRBV4-3,-,TRBJ2-1,-,TGCGCCAGCAGCCAAGTTTCGGGTTTCATTAGAAATGAGCAGTTCTTC,CASSQVSGFIRNEQFF
TRBV27,few,TRBJ2-3,-,TGTGCCAGCAGTGAGACGGTTACTTACACAGATACGCAGTATTTT,CASSETVTYTDTQYF
TRBV5-1,many,TRBJ2-5,TRBD1,TGCGCCAGCAGCCTGACAGGGGAAGAGACCCAGTACTTC,CASSLTGEETQYF
TRBV12-3/TRBV12-4,-,TRBJ2-5,TRBD1,TGTGCCAGCGGATTGACAGGGGGTGTAGAGACCCAGTACTTC,CASGLTGGVETQYF
TRBV9,-,TRBJ2-5,TRBD2,TGTGCCAGCAGCGCGGGGGGGACTGGAGAGACCCAGTACTTC,CASSAGGTGETQYF
TRBV6-5,few,TRBJ2-3,-,TGTGCCAGCAGTTACCGTGTGGGGAGCACAGATACGCAGTATTTT,CASSYRVGSTDTQYF
TRBV30,-,TRBJ2-7,-,TGTGCGAGGGCTGATACCTACGAGCAGTACTTC,CARADTYEQYF
TRBV29-1,-,TRBJ2-5,TRBD2,TGCAGCGTTGTTGTAGCGGGGGCCCAAGAGACCCAGTACTTC,CSVVVAGAQETQYF
TRBV11-2,once,TRBJ2-1,-,TGTGCCAGCAGCTTATCGGCCACCTACAATGAGCAGTTCTTC,CASSLSATYNEQFF
TRBV5-4,few,TRBJ1-4,-,TGTGCCAGCAGCCAAACGTCGGCAGTAGGAGAAAAACTGTTTTTT,CASSQTSAVGEKLFF
TRBV7-2,few,TRBJ2-5,-,TGTGCCAGCAGCCTGACCCGGGACTCCCAAGAGACCCAGTACTTC,CASSLTRDSQETQYF
TRBV20-1,many,TRBJ2-1,TRBD2,TGCAGTGCAGCGGGGGGCTACAATGAGCAGTTCTTC,CSAAGGYNEQFF
TRBV18,-,TRBJ2-1,TRBD1,TGTGCCAGCTCCTGGCAACAGGGGGCCTCCAATGAGCAGTTCTTC,CASSWQQGASNEQFF
TRBV27,-,TRBJ2-7,-,TGTGCCAGCAGTTTTGGCCGCAACTACGAGCAGTACTTC,CASSFGRNYEQYF
TRBV6-5,few,TRBJ1-1,-,TGTGCCAGCAGTTACTTCGGACGGATTAACACTGAAGCTTTCTTT,CASSYFGRINTEAFF
TRBV7-9,-,TRBJ1-2,-,TGTGCCAGCAGCTCATTCTCTAGGGCATGGGCTGATGGCTACACCTTC,CASSSFSRAWADGYTF
TRBV30,-,TRBJ2-3,TRBD2,TGTGCCTGGGCCGTTGGCGCGGGGGGCCTCACAGATACGCAGTATTTT,CAWAVGAGGLTDTQYF
TRBV10-1,-,TRBJ2-2,TRBD2,TGCGCCAGCAGTGCATGGACTAGCGCGGGCCCCGGGGAGCTGTTTTTT,CASSAWTSAGPGELFF
TRBV12-3/TRBV12-4,many,TRBJ2-3,-,TGTGCCAGCAGCCGGGGTCTGACGCCCGATACGCAGTATTTT,CASSRGLTPDTQYF
TRBV30,many,TRBJ2-7,TRBD2,TGTGCCTGGGAGGATGGGGCTAGCGGGACACTCGAGCAGTACTTC,CAWEDGASGTLEQYF
TRBV19,few,TRBJ1-6,-,TGTGCCAGTACGTCACAAGATGGTAATTCACCCCTCCACTTT,CASTSQDGNSPLHF
TRBV5-1,few,TRBJ2-1,TRBD2,TGCGCCAGCAGCTTGGAAGGGACTAGGGGATACAATGAGCAGTTCTTC,CASSLEGTRGYNEQFF
TRBV12-3/TRBV12-4,few,TRBJ1-4,TRBD1,TGTGCCAGCAGTCTCGACAGGGCGAGGGTAAAACTGTTTTTT,CASSLDRARVKLFF
TRBV7-3,many,TRBJ2-1,-,TGTGCCAGCAGCCCCCTCGGAGGGTCTAACAATGAGCAGTTCTTC,CASSPLGGSNNEQFF
TRBV3-1,-,TRBJ2-4,-,TGTGCCAGCAGCCCGACAGTCCTAGCCAAAAACATTCAGTACTTC,CASSPTVLAKNIQYF
TRBV29-1,-,TRBJ2-5,-,TGCAGCGTTCCGGGCTCGGGGGAGACCCAGTACTTC,CSVPGSGETQYF
TRBV20-1,-,TRBJ2-5,-,TGCAGTGCTTGTGTTGTGGGTAGCGACGAGACCCAGTACTTC,CSACVVGSDETQYF
TRBV6-2/TRBV6-3,-,TRBJ2-1,-,TGTGCCAGCAGTAAAACGGACAATGAGCAGTTCTTC,CASSKTDNEQFF
TRBV7-8,many,TRBJ2-5,-,TGTGCCAGCACCCCGGGACTCGGGGTCACCCAGTACTTC,CASTPGLGVTQYF
TRBV7-2,few,TRBJ2-5,-,TGTGCCAGCAGCTTAGAATTTCGGGCAACGGGAGAGACCCAGTACTTC,CASSLEFRATGETQYF